The 10 T cell receptor beta chains below all came from one sample that was sequenced in a study of shared clonotypes between healthy human individuals. CD45RO-negative, CCR7-positively selected cells formed the naive CD8 fraction, excluding terminally differentiated effector memory CD45RA+ cells. TCRdb's table, derived via immunoSEQ multiplex PCR, lists solely in-frame clones and lacks some. The table has over 2 million clones, about 94% seen once. The sample taken for sequencing was naive CD8+ T cells sorted from blood. The source is a man between 18 and 29 years old in good health.

As regards this clone: Other DNA sequences in this sample translate to the same CDR3. This chain links TRBV2 with TRBJ1-6; 7 nucleotides line up with TRBD1. V trimming: 9 bases; J trimming: 4 bases; junction bases outside the gene matches: 3. Per germline, CDR1 SNHLY and CDR2 FYNNEI. This CDR3 is 13 amino acids long. In nucleotides, the CDR3 is TGTGCCAGTCGACAGGGATATAATTCACCCCTCCACTTT. Its translation: CASRQGYNSPLHF.

The rearrangement uses TRBV4-1 and TRBJ2-3; 7 bases are a match to TRBD1. The germline gives CDR1 MGHRA, CDR2 YSYEKL. V was clipped by 3 bases and J by 0 bases; unmatched bases: 6. The CDR3 extends over 16 amino acids. In DNA form, the CDR3 reads TGCGCCAGCAGCCACCCAATGGGACAGAGCACAGATACGCAGTATTTT. The encoded protein is CASSHPMGQSTDTQYF.

This clone was observed a single time. Other DNA sequences in this sample translate to the same CDR3. The rearrangement joins TRBV6-5 to TRBJ2-2; a possible D gene is TRBD2 (5 bases). V was trimmed by 3 bases and J by 1 base, leaving 6 bases between them. The V gene's germline CDR1 is MNHEY and CDR2 SVGAGI. The CDR3 runs to 14 residues. CDR3 in amino acids: CASSYGGNTGELFF. The CDR3 nucleotides are TGTGCCAGCAGTTATGGAGGGAACACCGGGGAGCTGTTTTTT.

The chain carries TRBV7-9 and TRBJ2-1; no definite D call. There are 11 residues in the CDR3. The germline V gene encodes CDR1 SEHNR and CDR2 FQNEAQ (reference sequence). Trimming removed 4 bases at V and 12 bases at J, with 10 bases between. The CDR3: CASSSPAGQFF. DNA of the CDR3: TGTGCCAGCAGCTCCCCGGCTGGGCAGTTCTTC.

The CDR3 region is CASSPLLQGNEQYF. CDR3 sequence (DNA): TGTGCCAGCAGCCCCCTGTTACAGGGGAACGAGCAGTACTTC. This chain connects TRBV7-2 to TRBJ2-7; 7 nucleotides agree with TRBD1. The V gene's germline CDR1 is SGHTA and CDR2 FQGNSA. Trimming removed 5 bases from V and 5 bases from J; junction bases left unmatched: 9. The CDR3 covers 14 residues.

The chain joins TRBV19 to TRBJ1-3; 8 nucleotides line up with TRBD1. The germline CDR1 and CDR2 sequences are LNHDA and SQIVND (reference sequence). This CDR3 has 13 residues. The trim removed 7 bases at V and 3 bases at J, leaving 2 bases unmatched. In DNA, the CDR3 is TGTGCCAGTACAACAGGGGGTGGAAACACCATATATTTT. This codes for CASTTGGGNTIYF.

The chain joins TRBV28 to TRBJ1-1; D remains ambiguous. The ends were cut back, 2 bases at V and 2 bases at J, with 12 bases in the middle. There are 15 residues in the CDR3. CDR1 is MDHEN, CDR2 SYDVKM, per germline. Here the CDR3 reads CASSLIPGLNTEAFF. The CDR3 DNA is TGTGCCAGCAGTTTAATCCCCGGCCTAAACACTGAAGCTTTCTTT.

In the case of this clone: Other DNA sequences in the same sample also yield this CDR3. J is TRBJ2-7 and V is TRBV29-1; TRBD1 agrees at 9 bases. The V gene's germline CDR1 is SQVTM and CDR2 ANQGSEA. This CDR3 has 13 amino acids. V dropped 6 bases and J dropped 1; count of bases not matched to a gene: 4. The CDR3 nucleotides read TGCAGCGTGCTGACAGGGGGGTCCTACGAGCAGTACTTC. It specifies CSVLTGGSYEQYF.

The V and J genes are TRBV2 and TRBJ2-1, with TRBD2 identical over 9 bases. This CDR3 is 15 amino acids long. J gave up 6 bases and V 8 bases, and 11 bases lay outside the gene matches. The germline V gene encodes CDR1 SNHLY and CDR2 FYNNEI. The CDR3 DNA follows: TGTGCCAGCTTATTACAGCGGGAGGCCGGCAATGAGCAGTTCTTC. Protein product: CASLLQREAGNEQFF.

The V call is TRBV5-6, the J call TRBJ2-7; D is perhaps TRBD1 (5 bases). Looked up from germline, CDR1 is SGHDT and CDR2 is YYEEEE. Trimming left V 2 bases short and J 3 bases short, with 18 bases between. The CDR3 is 16 residues long. The CDR3 DNA follows: TGTGCCAGCAGCTTTATTACAGGTGCGGCGCTCTACGAGCAGTACTTC. This translates into CASSFITGAALYEQYF.